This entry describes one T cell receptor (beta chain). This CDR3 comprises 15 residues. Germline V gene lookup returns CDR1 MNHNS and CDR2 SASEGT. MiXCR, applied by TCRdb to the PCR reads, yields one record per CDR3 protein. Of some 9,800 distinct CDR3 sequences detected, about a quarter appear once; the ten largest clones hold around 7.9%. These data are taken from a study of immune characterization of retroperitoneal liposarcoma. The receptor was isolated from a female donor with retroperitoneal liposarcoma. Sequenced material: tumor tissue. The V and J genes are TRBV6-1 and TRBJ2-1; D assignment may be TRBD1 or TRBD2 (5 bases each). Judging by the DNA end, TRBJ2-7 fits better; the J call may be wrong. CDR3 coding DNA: TGTGCCAGCAGTTGGCAGGGCCAAGCGGACAATGAGCAGTACTTC. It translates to CASSWQGQADNEQYF.